This T cell receptor beta chain was recorded in a study of T-cell reconstitution after alpha-beta-depleted transplantation in children. Broader study findings: Surviving recipient T cells and thymic progenitors underlay high day-60 TCRbeta diversity in some patients. About two months after transplant, alpha-beta T cells reportedly came from several hundred expanded graft clones. Once a year had passed after transplant, T-cell counts and diversity came mostly from newly produced T cells.

There are many counts of this clonotype. The antigen is not known. The library targeted TCRbeta and was prepared with unique molecular identifiers. TCRdb fed the PCR reads into MiXCR, producing one record per CDR3 protein. The sample gives approximately 300,000 distinct CDR3 sequences, more than 9% of which show up once; 23% is in the top ten. CDR3 length equals 17 residues. Trimming at V came to 4 bases and at J to 2 bases, leaving 13 bases not matched to a gene. CDR1 is DFQATT and CDR2 is SNEGSKA in the germline V gene (reference sequence). Material: peripheral blood, obtained 180 days after TCRalphabeta/CD19-depleted stem cell transplant. The TCR sequence derives from a male patient aged 2-9 years who had a stem cell transplant for chronic granulomatous disease, so the T cells may come from the graft donor. The chain links TRBV20-1 to TRBJ2-5; 10 positions match TRBD1. The CDR3 reads CSATIIDRGLSQETQYF. DNA for the CDR3: TGCAGTGCTACCATTATTGACAGGGGGCTATCACAAGAGACCCAGTACTTC.